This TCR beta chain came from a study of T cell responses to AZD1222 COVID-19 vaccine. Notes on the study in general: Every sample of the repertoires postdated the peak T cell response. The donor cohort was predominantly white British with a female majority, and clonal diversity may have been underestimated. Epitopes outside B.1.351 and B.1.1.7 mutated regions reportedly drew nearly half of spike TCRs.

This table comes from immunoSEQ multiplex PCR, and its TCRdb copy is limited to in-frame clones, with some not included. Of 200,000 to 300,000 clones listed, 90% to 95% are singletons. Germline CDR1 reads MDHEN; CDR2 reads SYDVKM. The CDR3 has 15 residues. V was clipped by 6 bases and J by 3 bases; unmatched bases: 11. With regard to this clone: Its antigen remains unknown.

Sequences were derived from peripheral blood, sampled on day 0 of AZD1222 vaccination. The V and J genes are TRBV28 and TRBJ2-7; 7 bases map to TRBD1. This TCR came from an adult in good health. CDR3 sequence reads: CASSAGTVANYEQYF. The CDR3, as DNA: TGTGCCAGCAGCGCCGGGACAGTGGCTAACTACGAGCAGTACTTC.